This T cell receptor (beta chain) was documented in a study of blood T cell repertoires in COVID-19. Study in general: Sites in the United States, Italy and Spain provided acute and convalescent COVID-19 samples.

Some clones are missing from TCRdb's copy, which holds only in-frame ones; the method was immunoSEQ multiplex PCR. Among about 280,000 clones listed, around 92% were seen once. In the case of this clone: The same CDR3 arises from other DNA sequences in this sample as well.

While infection was still active, Seattle patients were enrolled and then followed longitudinally. CDR3 size: 15 residues. Germline assignment: CDR1 MNHEY and CDR2 SMNVEV (reference sequence). Losses at the gene ends were 1 base for V and 5 bases for J; bases not matched to a gene: 5. The receptor comes from a young woman with COVID-19, enrolled during active disease. This sequence joins TRBV27 and TRBJ1-1; 9 bases are a match to TRBD1. What was sequenced was peripheral blood. CDR3 bases: TGTGCCAGCAGTTTATTAGGGACAGGGAATACTGAAGCTTTCTTT. As protein: CASSLLGTGNTEAFF.